Each of the 24 T cell receptor beta chains below was sequenced from the same sample in a study of cytomegalovirus exposure and HLA in healthy donors. Profiling relied on immunoSEQ multiplex PCR, and the TCRdb table lists in-frame clones only, not all of them. In the table there are 300,000 to 450,000 clones, approximately 90% of which are singletons. The sequenced sample was PBMCs. Receptor source: a woman aged 18-29 years in good health and CMV-seronegative.

The genes are TRBV10-3 and TRBJ2-7; D might be TRBD2 (6 bases). Germline CDR1 and CDR2: ENHRY and SYGVKD. The CDR3 loop spans 15 amino acids. V dropped 8 bases and J dropped 5 bases, with 22 bases sitting between them. CDR3 DNA sequence: TGTGCCATCGGAGGGGCCGGGGTCGGGGCAAACGAGCAGTACTTC. It codes for CAIGGAGVGANEQYF.

This clone has a handful of counts. The rearrangement uses TRBV2 and TRBJ1-5; TRBD1 matches at 8 bases. V shed 4 bases, J shed 11 bases, and the junction held 7 bases outside the gene matches. The CDR3 contains 13 residues. Germline V gene lookup returns CDR1 SNHLY and CDR2 FYNNEI. CDR3 amino acids: CASSGGTGTAQHF. Here the CDR3 DNA reads TGTGCCAGCAGTGGGGGGACAGGCACCGCCCAGCATTTT.

The V gene is TRBV7-9, the J gene TRBJ2-1; D gene ambiguous. Germline-derived CDR1 and CDR2 are SEHNR and FQNEAQ (reference sequence). V was cut by 4 bases and J by 0 bases, with 10 bases left in between. This CDR3 comprises 15 residues. The chain's CDR3 is CASSSTPSSYNEQFF. The DNA of the CDR3 is TGTGCCAGCAGCTCCACTCCGAGCTCCTACAATGAGCAGTTCTTC.

This clone was observed once. V and J are TRBV7-9 and TRBJ1-5, with D tentatively TRBD1 (5 bases). Trimming left V 1 base short and J 5 bases short, with 12 bases between. This CDR3 region has 15 residues. Germline V gene sequence: CDR1 SEHNR, CDR2 FQNEAQ (reference sequence). CDR3 nucleotides: TGTGCCAGCAGCTTAGGGGACGGGAGGGATCAGCCCCAGCATTTT. Its protein is CASSLGDGRDQPQHF.

This clone was observed once. The gene calls are TRBV30 and TRBJ2-5, with D possibly matching TRBD1 (6 bases). The germline V and J ends were trimmed by 3 bases and 4 bases, with 12 bases remaining between them. Per germline, CDR1 GTSNPN and CDR2 SVGIG (reference sequence). This CDR3 is 13 amino acids long. CDR3 sequence (DNA): TGTGCCTGGAGGGACAGAGGGCCAGAGACCCAGTACTTC. Translated: CAWRDRGPETQYF.

The CDR3 loop reads CASKQGRISYNSPLHF. The DNA for the CDR3 is TGTGCCAGCAAACAGGGGCGCATCTCCTATAATTCACCCCTCCACTTT. This sequence joins TRBV2 and TRBJ1-6, with TRBD1 identical over 7 bases. Germline trimming cut 7 bases from V and 0 bases from J; bases unmatched to any gene: 6. This CDR3 spans 16 amino acids. Germline V gene sequence: CDR1 SNHLY, CDR2 FYNNEI.

Written as DNA, the CDR3 is TGTGCCAGCAGTCAAGGACAGTTTTCAGGTTCATCGGAATTCTTT. It translates to CASSQGQFSGSSEFF. J is TRBJ1-1 and V is TRBV27, with D possibly being TRBD1 (6 bases). This CDR3 has 15 residues. The germline V gene has CDR1 MNHEY and CDR2 SMNVEV (reference sequence). V was clipped by 5 bases and J by 14 bases, with 27 bases between them.

The V gene is TRBV7-9, the J gene TRBJ2-7; D is undetermined. Germline values: CDR1 SEHNR, CDR2 FQNEAQ (reference sequence). V lost 4 bases to trimming and J lost 2 bases, with 12 bases between them. CDR3 length: 14 amino acids. CDR3 sequence: CASSSQLGPYEQYF. The CDR3 region has the DNA TGTGCCAGCAGCTCACAGTTAGGCCCCTACGAGCAGTACTTC.

The V gene is TRBV5-3, the J gene TRBJ2-4; D remains unclear. TRBV5-3 is placed among ORFs of uncertain function. The CDR3 runs 18 residues. Trimming pared 2 bases from V and 0 bases from J, leaving 18 bases between. CDR3 region: CARSFCPQALIAKNIQYF. The DNA of the CDR3 is TGTGCCAGAAGCTTTTGTCCCCAGGCCCTAATAGCCAAAAACATTCAGTACTTC.

The chain is built from TRBV25-1 and TRBJ1-2; 7 bases agree with TRBD1. Germline V gene lookup returns CDR1 MGHDK and CDR2 SYGVNS. This CDR3 has 16 amino acids. The V gene end was trimmed by 3 bases and the J gene end by 2 bases; junction bases not matched to a gene: 9. The CDR3 here is CASSDAPGQKNYGYTF. In DNA form, the CDR3 reads TGTGCCAGCAGTGACGCCCCGGGACAGAAGAACTATGGCTACACCTTC.

The gene calls are TRBV10-2 and TRBJ1-5; TRBD1 matches 8 bases. CDR1 and CDR2 (germline): WSHSY, SAAADI. The CDR3 is 14 amino acids. The ends lost 7 bases at V and 2 bases at J; junction bases unmatched: 4. This CDR3 is CASTGGEGNQPQHF. The CDR3, as DNA: TGCGCCAGCACAGGGGGCGAAGGCAATCAGCCCCAGCATTTT.

This clone was observed once. The chain couples TRBV4-1 to TRBJ2-2, with 8 nucleotides matching TRBD1. The CDR3 runs 15 residues. Germline CDR1 is MGHRA and CDR2 is YSYEKL. The J segment lost 1 base and the V segment lost 5 bases, leaving 3 bases of the junction unmatched. The DNA of the CDR3 is TGCGCCAGCAGCTACGGGACAGGGAACACCGGGGAGCTGTTTTTT. Protein product: CASSYGTGNTGELFF.

This chain uses TRBV15 with TRBJ2-5; a weak D match, TRBD2 (6 bases). Germline assignment: CDR1 LNHNV and CDR2 YYDKDF (reference sequence). Trimming removed 5 bases at V and 4 bases at J, with 14 bases between. This CDR3 contains 14 residues. CDR3: CATSRRRGSETQYF. The CDR3 DNA reads as TGTGCCACCAGCCGCCGGCGGGGTTCAGAGACCCAGTACTTC.

The rearrangement joins TRBV5-1 to TRBJ2-7; perhaps TRBD2 as D (5 bases). Germline CDR1 and CDR2: SGHRS and YFSETQ. With 0 bases removed from V and 2 bases from J, the gap between germline ends came to 12 bases. The CDR3 is 15 residues long. Written as DNA, the CDR3 is TGCGCCAGCAGCTTGGCTCCAGGAGGAGCCTACGAGCAGTACTTC. Its protein is CASSLAPGGAYEQYF. The full variable domain, with the rest looked up from reference TRBV5-1 and TRBJ2-7, is KAGVTQTPRYLIKTRGQQVTLSCSPISGHRSVSWYQQTPGQGLQFLFEYFSETQRNKGNFPGRFSGRQFSNSRSEMNVSTLELGDSALYLCASSLAPGGAYEQYFGPGTRLTVT.

The V gene is TRBV4-1, the J gene TRBJ1-1; 9 positions match TRBD1. V shed 0 bases, J shed 11 bases, and the junction held 10 bases outside the gene matches. The CDR3 sequence is 15 residues long. Germline lookup yields CDR1 MGHRA and CDR2 YSYEKL. The CDR3 loop is CASSQDPGTGRWAFF. The CDR3 DNA reads TGCGCCAGCAGCCAAGACCCCGGGACAGGGAGGTGGGCTTTCTTT.

J is TRBJ2-1 and V is TRBV6-1; D gene ambiguous. The CDR3 consists of 14 residues. The germline V and J ends were trimmed by 4 bases and 4 bases, with 11 bases remaining between them. CDR1 MNHNS and CDR2 SASEGT come from the germline V gene. DNA of the CDR3: TGTGCCAGCAGTGCTCAGTCGGAGTACAATGAGCAGTTCTTC. As protein: CASSAQSEYNEQFF.

This clone was seen more than once but under ten times. This rearrangement joins TRBV28 to TRBJ2-2; possibly TRBD2 for D (5 bases). Germline V gene sequence: CDR1 MDHEN, CDR2 SYDVKM. The germline V and J ends were trimmed by 8 bases and 2 bases, with 9 bases remaining between them. The CDR3 contains 13 residues. The CDR3 reads CASGSSNTGELFF. The CDR3, as DNA: TGTGCCAGCGGGAGTAGTAACACCGGGGAGCTGTTTTTT. The complete variable domain, with remaining parts taken from reference TRBV28 and TRBJ2-2, reads DVKVTQSSRYLVKRTGEKVFLECVQDMDHENMFWYRQDPGLGLRLIYFSYDVKMKEKGDIPEGYSVSREKKERFSLILESASTNQTSMYLCASGSSNTGELFFGEGSRLTVL.

V is TRBV4-1 and J is TRBJ2-3, with 9 bases aligning to TRBD2. Looked up from germline, CDR1 is MGHRA and CDR2 is YSYEKL. The junction had 11 bases not matched to a gene; V was cut back by 3 bases and J by 4 bases. CDR3 length equals 17 residues. The CDR3 region is CASSHPGLARMADTQYF. CDR3 in DNA: TGCGCCAGCAGCCACCCCGGACTAGCGAGGATGGCAGATACGCAGTATTTT.

This chain links TRBV5-6 with TRBJ1-2; 10 bases match TRBD1. From germline, CDR1 is SGHDT and CDR2 YYEEEE. The CDR3 length is 15 residues. V was pared by 0 bases and J by 6 bases, with 5 bases of the junction left unmatched. In DNA form, the CDR3 reads TGTGCCAGCAGCTTGGTACGACAGGGGGCGAATGGCTACACCTTC. Translated, it gives CASSLVRQGANGYTF.

This rearrangement joins TRBV27 to TRBJ2-1, with TRBD2 matching 13 bases. The V gene's germline CDR1 is MNHEY and CDR2 SMNVEV (reference sequence). The CDR3 extends over 14 amino acids. The V gene end was trimmed by 4 bases and the J gene end by 10 bases; junction bases not matched to a gene: 4. This CDR3 is CASSWGLAGPEQFF. The CDR3 DNA is TGTGCCAGCAGTTGGGGACTAGCGGGGCCCGAGCAGTTCTTC.

The chain combines TRBV28 with TRBJ2-7, with 15 bases lining up with TRBD2. Trimming removed 7 bases from V and 13 bases from J; junction bases left unmatched: 14. The CDR3 contains 15 residues. Germline loops: CDR1 MDHEN, CDR2 SYDVKM. In nucleotides, the CDR3 is TGTGCCAGCATCGGCTGGGGGACTAGCGGGGGGCCGAGTTACTTC. This gives the protein CASIGWGTSGGPSYF.

The chain is built from TRBV5-6 and TRBJ1-2; tentatively, D is TRBD1 (6 bases). Germline lookup yields CDR1 SGHDT and CDR2 YYEEEE. V lost 2 bases, J lost 0 bases, and 11 bases lay in between. CDR3 size: 15 residues. CDR3 bases: TGTGCCAGCAGCTTTCCAGGGGCGCCTAACTATGGCTACACCTTC. This translates into CASSFPGAPNYGYTF.

The chain uses TRBV5-1 and TRBJ2-5, with D tentatively TRBD1 (6 bases). The ends were cut back, 0 bases at V and 5 bases at J, with 14 bases in the middle. CDR1 and CDR2 from the germline V gene are SGHRS and YFSETQ. The CDR3 is made up of 15 amino acids. CDR3 region: CASSLVPGVEETQYF. In DNA, the CDR3 is TGCGCCAGCAGCTTGGTACCAGGGGTTGAGGAGACCCAGTACTTC.

The chain carries TRBV6-6 and TRBJ1-5, with 7 bases that match TRBD1. Germline V gene lookup returns CDR1 MNHNY and CDR2 SVGAGI (reference sequence). J gave up 5 bases and V 0 bases, and 7 bases lay outside the gene matches. This CDR3 contains 16 residues. The CDR3 loop reads CASSYSRGRGDQPQHF. The CDR3 DNA reads TGTGCCAGCAGTTACTCGAGGGGCAGGGGGGATCAGCCCCAGCATTTT.